This section outlines one TCR beta chain sequence together with its context. Libraries were prepared by immunoSEQ multiplex PCR; TCRdb keeps only in-frame clonotypes and omits some of them. The profile shows some 130,000 clones, about 90% of them singletons. The data originate from a study of control samples from healthy donors and cancer patients. V was trimmed by 1 base and J by 10 bases, leaving 16 bases between them. The CDR3 length is 13 residues. Germline CDR1 is SQVTM and CDR2 is ANQGSEA. This clonotype was sampled from a woman between 50 and 59 years old in good health. The sequenced sample was blood. The chain links TRBV29-1 to TRBJ1-2; D gene unclear. CDR3 amino acids: CSVEVSAGASYTF. In DNA form, the CDR3 reads TGCAGCGTTGAAGTTTCGGCAGGCGCTTCCTACACCTTC.